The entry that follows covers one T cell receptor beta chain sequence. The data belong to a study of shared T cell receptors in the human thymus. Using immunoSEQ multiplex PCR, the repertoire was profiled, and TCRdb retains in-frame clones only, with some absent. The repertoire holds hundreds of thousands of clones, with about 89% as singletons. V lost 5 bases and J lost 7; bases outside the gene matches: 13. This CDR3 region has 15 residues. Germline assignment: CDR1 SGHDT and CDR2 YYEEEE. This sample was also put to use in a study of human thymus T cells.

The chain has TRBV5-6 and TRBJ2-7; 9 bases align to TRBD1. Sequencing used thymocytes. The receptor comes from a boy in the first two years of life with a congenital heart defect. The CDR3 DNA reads TGTGCCAGCAGTGTTCTCCGGGACAGGGTGGATGAGCAGTACTTC. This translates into CASSVLRDRVDEQYF. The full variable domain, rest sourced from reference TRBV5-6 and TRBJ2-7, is DAGVTQSPTHLIKTRGQQVTLRCSPKSGHDTVSWYQQALGQGPQFIFQYYEEEERQRGNFPDRFSGHQFPNYSSELNVNALLLGDSALYLCASSVLRDRVDEQYFGPGTRLTVT.